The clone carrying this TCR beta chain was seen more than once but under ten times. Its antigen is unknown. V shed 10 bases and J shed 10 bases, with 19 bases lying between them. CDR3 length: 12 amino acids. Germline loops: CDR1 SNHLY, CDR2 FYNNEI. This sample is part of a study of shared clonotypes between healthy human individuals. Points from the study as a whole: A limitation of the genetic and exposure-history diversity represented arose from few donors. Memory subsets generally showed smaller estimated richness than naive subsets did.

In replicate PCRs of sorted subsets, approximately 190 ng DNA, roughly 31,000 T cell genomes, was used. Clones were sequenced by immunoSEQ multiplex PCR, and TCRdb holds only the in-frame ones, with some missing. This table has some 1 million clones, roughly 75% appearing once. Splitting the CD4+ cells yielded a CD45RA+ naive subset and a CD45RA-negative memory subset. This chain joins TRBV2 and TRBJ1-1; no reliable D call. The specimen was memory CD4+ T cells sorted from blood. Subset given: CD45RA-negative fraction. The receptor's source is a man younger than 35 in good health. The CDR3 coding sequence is TGTGCCACCAAAGATGAAAGCAGGCGAGCTTTCTTT. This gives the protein CATKDESRRAFF.